These 18 T cell receptor beta chains were all obtained from the same sample, sequenced in a study of vaccination effects on CD4 cells after COVID-19. Antigen-specific CD4+ T cells were first expanded with viral peptide pools by the ViraFEST assay and only then sequenced. Subsequent to approximately 11 days of culture, CD4+ T cells were isolated. The person had PCR-confirmed SARS-CoV-2 infection between March and December 2020. All study participants received two doses of BNT162b2 or mRNA-1273 vaccine. Some clones are missing from TCRdb's copy, which holds only in-frame ones; the method was immunoSEQ multiplex PCR. The table lists more than 15,000 clones, over 60% of them singletons. No antigen is known for these receptors. This specimen was CD4+ T cells from PBMCs cultured with SARS-CoV-2 spike peptides, taken after COVID-19 vaccination. Receptors were obtained from a human donor who had a prior SARS-CoV-2 infection.

Of note for this clone: The junction does not match germline at one end; this may be a read error. V and J are TRBV4-1 and TRBJ2-7, with 14 positions matching TRBD2. Germline V gene sequence: CDR1 MGHRA, CDR2 YSYEKL. The CDR3 contains 16 residues. As DNA, the CDR3 is TGCGCCGGCAGTGTGATCCCGGGACTAGCGGGAGCCGAGCAGTACTTC. It translates to CAGSVIPGLAGAEQYF.

This chain uses TRBV18 with TRBJ2-7; D remains unclear. CDR1 and CDR2 from the germline V gene are KGHSH and LQKENI. This CDR3 has 14 residues. Trimming left V 3 bases short and J 2 bases short, with 11 bases between. In nucleotides, the CDR3 is TGTGCCAGCTCACCCCACCCAGACACCTACGAGCAGTACTTC. This sequence encodes CASSPHPDTYEQYF.

The chain joins TRBV2 to TRBJ2-6, with TRBD1 matching over 7 bases. The CDR3 is 16 amino acids. V was clipped by 8 bases and J by 0 bases; unmatched bases: 7. CDR1 is SNHLY, CDR2 FYNNEI, per germline. CDR3 DNA sequence: TGTGCCAGCTACCTGGGACAGACCTCTGGGGCCAACGTCCTGACTTTC. It specifies CASYLGQTSGANVLTF.

The rearrangement joins TRBV27 to TRBJ2-3; D remains ambiguous. With 3 bases removed from V and 7 bases from J, the gap between germline ends came to 8 bases. Germline CDR1 MNHEY, CDR2 SMNVEV (reference sequence). The CDR3 is 12 amino acids. This CDR3 is CASSLDSHTQYF. CDR3 DNA sequence: TGTGCCAGCAGTTTGGATTCCCATACGCAGTATTTT.

The chain is built from TRBV27 and TRBJ2-4; maybe TRBD2 (6 bases). This CDR3 is 14 amino acids long. Germline CDR1 MNHEY, CDR2 SMNVEV (reference sequence). Trimming shortened V by 6 bases and J by 6 bases, and 15 bases separated the two germline ends. In DNA, the CDR3 is TGTGCCAGCAGGACCTCAAGGGGAGGAAACATTCAGTACTTC. It is translated as CASRTSRGGNIQYF.

This clone has just a few counts. The chain has TRBV29-1 and TRBJ2-7; 7 nucleotides align to TRBD1. V lost 4 bases, J lost 4 bases, and 10 bases stayed unmatched. The CDR3 runs 14 residues. Germline CDR1 and CDR2: SQVTM and ANQGSEA. CDR3 bases: TGCAGCGTTGCCTTCCTCGGCAGGGGGTACGAGCAGTACTTC. Amino acid sequence: CSVAFLGRGYEQYF.

This clone occurred once. The chain carries TRBV11-3 and TRBJ2-1; D is possibly TRBD2 (6 bases). The CDR3 has 14 residues. The ends were cut back, 2 bases at V and 12 bases at J, with 17 bases in the middle. Germline CDR1 SGHNT, CDR2 YENEEA. The CDR3 region is CASSLTGENTGQFF. In DNA form, the CDR3 reads TGTGCCAGCAGCTTAACGGGGGAAAATACCGGGCAGTTCTTC.

This clone was found a few times. This sequence joins TRBV2 and TRBJ1-1; D remains ambiguous. This CDR3 has 13 amino acids. Per germline, CDR1 SNHLY and CDR2 FYNNEI. Trimming took 1 base from V and 11 from J, leaving 14 bases between them. CDR3 DNA: TGTGCCAGCAGTGAAGAATCGTGGTTACACGCTTTCTTT. Translated: CASSEESWLHAFF.

Comment on this clone: At one of its ends the junction is not consistent with the germline gene, which may arise from a read error. The chain recombines TRBV3-1 (or the pseudogene TRBV3-2) with TRBJ2-5; the D call may be TRBD1 or TRBD2 (5 bases each). CDR1 LGHDT and CDR2 YNNKEL come from the germline V gene (reference sequence). CDR3 length equals 13 residues. CDR3 amino acids: CASSQQQGESQYF. CDR3 nucleotides: TGTGCCAGCAGCCAGCAGCAGGGAGAGTCCCAGTACTTC.

The chain's CDR3 is CASSRSVRNNSPLHF. The DNA for the CDR3 is TGTGCCAGCAGCCGGAGCGTGCGGAATAATTCACCCCTCCACTTT. V is TRBV5-5 and J is TRBJ1-6; D unclear. Trimming left V 4 bases short and J 5 bases short, with 13 bases between. The germline gives CDR1 SGHKS, CDR2 YYEKEE (reference sequence). The CDR3 length is 15 residues.

The rearrangement uses TRBV9 and TRBJ1-3, with 9 bases that match TRBD1. The V and J ends lost 0 bases and 1 base, in that order; junction bases with no gene match: 11. Looked up from germline, CDR1 is SGDLS and CDR2 is YYNGEE. This CDR3 has 19 residues. CDR3 sequence (DNA): TGTGCCAGCAGCGTAGCTGGCGGAACAGGGGGCATTTCTGGAAACACCATATATTTT. Residues: CASSVAGGTGGISGNTIYF.

This clone showed up just once. The genes are TRBV6-2 or TRBV6-3 and TRBJ2-3; 7 nucleotides align to TRBD2. J was trimmed by 4 bases and V by 2 bases; bases with no gene match: 0. The germline CDR1 and CDR2 sequences are MNHEY and SVGEGT. The CDR3 is made up of 13 amino acids. CDR3 amino acids: CASSYAGADTQYF. Here the CDR3 DNA reads TGTGCCAGCAGTTACGCGGGGGCAGATACGCAGTATTTT.

For this clone: The junction and the germline gene differ at one end; a read error may be behind it. J is TRBJ2-4 and V is TRBV6-2 or TRBV6-3; 13 bases map to TRBD2. CDR1 is MNHEY, CDR2 SVGEGT, per germline. The CDR3 contains 13 residues. The CDR3 DNA reads TGTGCCAGCAGTTGGGGACTAGCGGGGCGCTCAACCTTC. It codes for CASSWGLAGRSTF.

The chain links TRBV11-3 to TRBJ2-1; D not certain. The V end lost 0 bases, the J end lost 4 bases, and 4 bases lay between the germline ends. The CDR3 length is 13 residues. Per germline, CDR1 SGHNT and CDR2 YENEEA. Written as DNA, the CDR3 is TGTGCCAGCAGCTTAGAGGAATACAATGAGCAGTTCTTC. The encoded protein is CASSLEEYNEQFF. The full variable domain, with the rest looked up from reference TRBV11-3 and TRBJ2-1, is EAGVVQSPRYKIIEKKQPVAFWCNPISGHNTLYWYLQNLGQGPELLIRYENEEAVDDSQLPKDRFSAERLKGVDSTLKIQPAELGDSAVYLCASSLEEYNEQFFGPGTRLTVL.

V is TRBV2 and J is TRBJ2-5, with 8 nucleotides matching TRBD2. Germline V gene data show CDR1 as SNHLY and CDR2 as FYNNEI. The CDR3 is 14 amino acids. The ends lost 0 bases at V and 5 bases at J; junction bases unmatched: 2. DNA of the CDR3: TGTGCCAGCAGTGAAGCTAGCGGGGACGAGACCCAGTACTTC. It translates to CASSEASGDETQYF.

This clone appeared a few times. CDR3 region: CASSLEGAQIGYNEQFF. Written as DNA, the CDR3 is TGTGCCAGCAGTTTGGAGGGGGCCCAAATTGGTTACAATGAGCAGTTCTTC. The chain recombines TRBV9 with TRBJ2-1, with D perhaps TRBD1 (7 bases). Between the trimmed V and J ends, which lost 5 bases and 4 bases, there was a span of 22 bases. The CDR3 extends over 17 amino acids. Germline V gives CDR1 SGDLS, CDR2 YYNGEE.

The chain links TRBV28 to TRBJ2-2; TRBD1 or TRBD2 may be the D gene (6 bases each). Deletions cut 6 bases from V and 4 bases from J, with 18 bases between. This CDR3 is 16 amino acids long. Per the germline V gene, CDR1 is MDHEN and CDR2 is SYDVKM. CDR3 DNA sequence: TGTGCCAGCAGCCCACGGGGGCGCGGGCCCACCGGGGAGCTGTTTTTT. Translating gives CASSPRGRGPTGELFF.

The CDR3 coding sequence is TGTGCCAGCAGCCGGGTGAGCTACGAGCAGTACTTC. Encoded protein: CASSRVSYEQYF. This chain uses TRBV4-2 with TRBJ2-7; no clear D gene. The CDR3 has 12 amino acids. Trimming took off 4 bases at V and 3 bases at J, with 7 bases between the two ends. Germline V gene data show CDR1 as LGHNA and CDR2 as YNFKEQ.